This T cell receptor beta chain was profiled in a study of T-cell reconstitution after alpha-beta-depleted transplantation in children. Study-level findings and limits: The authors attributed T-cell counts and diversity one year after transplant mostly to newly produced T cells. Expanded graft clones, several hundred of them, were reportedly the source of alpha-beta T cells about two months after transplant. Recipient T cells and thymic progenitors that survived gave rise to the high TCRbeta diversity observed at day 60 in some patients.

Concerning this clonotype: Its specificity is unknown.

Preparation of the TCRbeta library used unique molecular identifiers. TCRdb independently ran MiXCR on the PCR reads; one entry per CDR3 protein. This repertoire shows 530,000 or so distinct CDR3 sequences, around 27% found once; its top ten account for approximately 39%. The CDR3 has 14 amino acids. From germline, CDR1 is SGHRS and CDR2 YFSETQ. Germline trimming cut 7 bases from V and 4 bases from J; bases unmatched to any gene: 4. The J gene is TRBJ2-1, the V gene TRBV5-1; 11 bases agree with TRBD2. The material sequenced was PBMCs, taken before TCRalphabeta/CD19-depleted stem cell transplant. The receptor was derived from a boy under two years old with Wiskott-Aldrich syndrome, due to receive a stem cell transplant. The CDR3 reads CASYSGRGYNEQFF. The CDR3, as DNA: TGCGCCAGCTATAGCGGGAGGGGGTACAATGAGCAGTTCTTC.